The 19 T cell receptor beta chains below all came from one sample that was sequenced in a study of human T cells and chemical hapten exposure. In TCRdb, the RACE reads were re-called with MiXCR into one record per CDR3 protein. The table includes about 51,000 distinct CDR3 sequences, about 9.2% detected once. Time point: pre-sensitization, week 0. Treatment of the sample: therapeutic diphenylcyclopropenone sensitization with weekly scalp DPC. Here the sequenced sample was whole blood, taken in connection with sensitization to the hapten diphenylcyclopropenone (DPC). Receptors were obtained from a woman between 40 and 55 years old with alopecia areata. Some clones in this sample may be carry-over from other donors' samples.

This clonotype has a count of ten or more. V usage is TRBV7-9 and J usage is TRBJ1-1; TRBD1 is a possible D gene (5 bases). Looked up from germline, CDR1 is SEHNR and CDR2 is FQNEAQ (reference sequence). V lost 2 bases and J 5 bases, leaving 6 bases between the germline ends. This CDR3 contains 12 residues. CDR3 sequence: CASSLKGTEAFF. Written as DNA, the CDR3 is TGTGCCAGCAGCTTAAAGGGGACTGAAGCTTTCTTT.

The chain joins TRBV29-1 to TRBJ1-1; 8 bases line up with TRBD1. This CDR3 is 11 amino acids long. The V gene's germline CDR1 is SQVTM and CDR2 ANQGSEA. As DNA, the CDR3 is TGCGGAGGCAGGGGGCACACTGAAGCTTTCTTT. It yields the protein CGGRGHTEAFF.

This clonotype was counted only a few times. This rearrangement joins TRBV9 to TRBJ2-2; D not resolved. V was shortened by 0 bases and J by 0 bases, with 6 bases between the two germline ends. The CDR3 length is 15 residues. The germline V gene has CDR1 SGDLS and CDR2 YYNGEE. CDR3 in amino acids: CASSVEETNTGELFF. CDR3 DNA sequence: TGTGCCAGCAGCGTAGAGGAGACGAACACCGGGGAGCTGTTTTTT. The full variable domain, with the rest looked up from reference TRBV9 and TRBJ2-2, is DSGVTQTPKHLITATGQRVTLRCSPRSGDLSVYWYQQSLDQGLQFLIQYYNGEERAKGNILERFSAQQFPDLHSELNLSSLELGDSALYFCASSVEETNTGELFFGEGSRLTVL.

The chain carries TRBV29-1 and TRBJ1-1; TRBD1 matches 7 bases. With V trimmed by 6 bases and J by 4 bases, 8 bases remained unmatched. Germline V gives CDR1 SQVTM, CDR2 ANQGSEA. This CDR3 is built from 13 residues. CDR3 sequence: CSVGNYRGTEAFF. The CDR3 DNA reads as TGCAGCGTCGGGAATTACAGGGGCACTGAAGCTTTCTTT.

This chain links TRBV20-1 with TRBJ1-2; D is unclear. Germline-derived CDR1 and CDR2 are DFQATT and SNEGSKA (reference sequence). Trimming removed 0 bases from V and 2 bases from J, with 10 bases in between. This CDR3 has 14 amino acids. The CDR3 DNA sequence: TGCAGTGCTAGAGATCAACGCCCAAACTATGGCTACACCTTC. Translating gives CSARDQRPNYGYTF.

This clonotype was recorded many times. V gene TRBV4-2 combines with J gene TRBJ1-2; D uncertain. There are 15 residues in the CDR3. The V gene's germline CDR1 is LGHNA and CDR2 YNFKEQ. V shed 0 bases and J shed 5 bases, with 13 bases lying between them. The CDR3 region has the DNA TGTGCCAGCAGCCAAGAACCGGAGCTCCAGTATGGCTACACCTTC. Its protein is CASSQEPELQYGYTF.

This clonotype was seen many times. V usage is TRBV3-1 and J usage is TRBJ2-1; tentative D call: TRBD2 (6 bases). Trimming pared 0 bases from V and 3 bases from J, leaving 12 bases between. CDR3 length: 16 amino acids. In germline, CDR1 is LGHDT, CDR2 YNNKEL (reference sequence). CDR3 sequence reads: CASSQDASEFYNEQFF. Here the CDR3 DNA reads TGTGCCAGCAGCCAAGATGCTAGCGAGTTCTACAATGAGCAGTTCTTC.

There are many counts of this clonotype. The rearrangement uses TRBV23-1 and TRBJ2-7; 7 bases agree with TRBD2. TRBV23-1 is filed as an ORF, its function uncertain. The V segment lost 8 bases and the J segment 0 bases; nucleotides outside the gene matches: 10. The CDR3 covers 15 residues. The CDR3 sequence: CASSRGDRSSYEQYF. DNA of the CDR3: TGCGCCAGCTCCCGGGGGGACCGGAGCTCCTACGAGCAGTACTTC.

This clonotype was counted ten times or more. V and J are TRBV21-1 and TRBJ1-2; the D call TRBD1 from the table was never checked on the DNA. TRBV21-1 is a pseudogene segment. The CDR3 is 14 residues long. The CDR3 spells CASSHPKTGLDLTF. The CDR3 nucleotides read TGTGCCAGCAGCCACCCCAAGACAGGGCTGGATCTCACCTTC.

At least ten counts were recorded for this clonotype. The gene calls are TRBV20-1 and TRBJ2-5; 7 bases align to TRBD1. This CDR3 comprises 13 residues. With 3 bases clipped from V and 5 bases from J, the junction kept 6 bases outside the gene matches. Germline V gene lookup returns CDR1 DFQATT and CDR2 SNEGSKA (reference sequence). The CDR3 spells CSASTGAQETQYF. The CDR3 DNA sequence: TGCAGTGCTAGTACAGGGGCGCAGGAGACCCAGTACTTC.

The rearrangement links TRBV29-1 to TRBJ2-3; D possibly uses TRBD1 or TRBD2 (5 bases each). The CDR3 sequence is 19 residues long. V was cut by 6 bases and J by 1 base, with 29 bases left in between. Germline V gene data show CDR1 as SQVTM and CDR2 as ANQGSEA. CDR3 coding DNA: TGCAGCGTCGTAAGGAAGGGGACCCGAGCAACACCTCGCACAGATACGCAGTATTTT. It encodes CSVVRKGTRATPRTDTQYF.

The chain recombines TRBV9 with TRBJ1-1; D gene unclear. V was pared by 4 bases and J by 5 bases, with 15 bases between. This CDR3 has 14 amino acids. The germline V gene encodes CDR1 SGDLS and CDR2 YYNGEE. The CDR3 here is CASSPRTSGTEAFF. CDR3 in DNA: TGTGCCAGCAGCCCCCGGACCAGCGGGACTGAAGCTTTCTTT. Using reference TRBV9 and TRBJ1-1 for the parts outside the CDR3, the full variable domain is DSGVTQTPKHLITATGQRVTLRCSPRSGDLSVYWYQQSLDQGLQFLIQYYNGEERAKGNILERFSAQQFPDLHSELNLSSLELGDSALYFCASSPRTSGTEAFFGQGTRLTVV.

V gene TRBV7-2 combines with J gene TRBJ1-2; D gene uncertain. This CDR3 is 13 amino acids long. The germline CDR1 and CDR2 sequences are SGHTA and FQGNSA. Trimming removed 3 bases at V and 4 bases at J, with 9 bases between. Here the CDR3 reads CASSFSPIYGYTF. CDR3 DNA: TGTGCCAGCAGCTTCTCACCGATCTATGGCTACACCTTC.

This clonotype was observed many times. V and J are TRBV7-3 and TRBJ1-1; D is perhaps TRBD1 (6 bases). CDR1 is SGHTA and CDR2 is FQGTGA in the germline V gene. With 2 bases removed from V and 0 bases from J, the gap between germline ends came to 13 bases. The CDR3 runs to 16 residues. The CDR3 here is CASSLLGGAVNTEAFF. CDR3 DNA sequence: TGTGCCAGCAGCTTATTGGGGGGCGCGGTGAACACTGAAGCTTTCTTT.

This clonotype was recorded at least ten times. V gene TRBV18 combines with J gene TRBJ1-1; D not certain. V lost 3 bases, J lost 0 bases, and 8 bases lay in between. Germline V gene lookup returns CDR1 KGHSH and CDR2 LQKENI. The CDR3 runs 14 residues. For the CDR3, the DNA is TGTGCCAGCTCACCGGTCGACATGAACACTGAAGCTTTCTTT. Translated, it gives CASSPVDMNTEAFF.

This clonotype was seen ten or more times. The chain employs TRBV20-1 and TRBJ2-5, with 10 bases that match TRBD2. Trimming took 5 bases from V and 9 from J; bases not matched to a gene: 21. This CDR3 is 17 amino acids long. CDR1 and CDR2 (germline): DFQATT, SNEGSKA (reference sequence). The CDR3 sequence: CSAWAQSSGGLPAAQYF. CDR3 in DNA: TGCAGTGCTTGGGCGCAATCTAGCGGGGGCCTCCCGGCGGCCCAGTACTTC.

This clonotype showed up many times. The chain uses TRBV12-5 and TRBJ2-5; D is ambiguous. The CDR3 totals 14 residues. Trimming removed 1 base at V and 0 bases at J, with 6 bases between. Germline CDR1 and CDR2: LGHNT and FRNRAP. The CDR3 reads CASGLAAYQETQYF. DNA of the CDR3: TGTGCTAGTGGTTTGGCAGCTTACCAAGAGACCCAGTACTTC. Full variable domain (rest looked up from reference TRBV12-5 and TRBJ2-5): DARVTQTPRHKVTEMGQEVTMRCQPILGHNTVFWYRQTMMQGLELLAYFRNRAPLDDSGMPKDRFSAEMPDATLATLKIQPSEPRDSAVYFCASGLAAYQETQYFGPGTRLLVL.

This clonotype was counted ten times or more. This rearrangement joins TRBV6-5 to TRBJ1-2; TRBD1 matches at 9 bases. The CDR3 totals 14 residues. Germline V gene data show CDR1 as MNHEY and CDR2 as SVGAGI. The V gene end was trimmed by 6 bases and the J gene end by 6 bases; junction bases not matched to a gene: 8. The chain's CDR3 is CASSSGTGQHGYTF. For the CDR3, the DNA is TGTGCCAGCAGCTCCGGGACAGGGCAACATGGCTACACCTTC.

This clonotype has only a few counts. The V gene is TRBV12-3 or TRBV12-4, the J gene TRBJ2-5; 7 nucleotides match TRBD2. Trimming cost V 3 bases and J 2 bases; bases outside gene matches: 6. The CDR3 sequence is 15 residues long. Here the CDR3 reads CASSFGGEGQETQYF. As DNA, the CDR3 is TGTGCCAGCAGTTTTGGCGGGGAGGGGCAAGAGACCCAGTACTTC.